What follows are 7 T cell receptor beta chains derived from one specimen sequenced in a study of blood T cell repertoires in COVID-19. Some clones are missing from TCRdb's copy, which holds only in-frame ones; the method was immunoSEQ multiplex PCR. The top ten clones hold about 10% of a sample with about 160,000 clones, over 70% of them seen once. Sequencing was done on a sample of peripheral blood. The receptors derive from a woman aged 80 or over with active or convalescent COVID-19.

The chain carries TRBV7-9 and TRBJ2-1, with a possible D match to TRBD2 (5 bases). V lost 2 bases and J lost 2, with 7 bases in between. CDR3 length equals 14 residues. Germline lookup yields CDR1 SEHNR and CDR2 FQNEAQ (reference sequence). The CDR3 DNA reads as TGTGCCAGCAGCTTAAGCGGTACCTACAATGAGCAGTTCTTC. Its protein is CASSLSGTYNEQFF. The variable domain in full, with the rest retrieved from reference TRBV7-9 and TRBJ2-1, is DTGVSQNPRHKITKRGQNVTFRCDPISEHNRLYWYRQTLGQGPEFLTYFQNEAQLEKSRLLSDRFSAERPKGSFSTLEIQRTEQGDSAMYLCASSLSGTYNEQFFGPGTRLTVL.

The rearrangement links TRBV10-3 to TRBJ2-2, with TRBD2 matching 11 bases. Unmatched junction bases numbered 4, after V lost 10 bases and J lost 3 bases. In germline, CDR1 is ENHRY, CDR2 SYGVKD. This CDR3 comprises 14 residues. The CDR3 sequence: CATQTSGDTGELFF. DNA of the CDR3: TGTGCCACGCAGACTAGCGGGGACACCGGGGAGCTGTTTTTT.

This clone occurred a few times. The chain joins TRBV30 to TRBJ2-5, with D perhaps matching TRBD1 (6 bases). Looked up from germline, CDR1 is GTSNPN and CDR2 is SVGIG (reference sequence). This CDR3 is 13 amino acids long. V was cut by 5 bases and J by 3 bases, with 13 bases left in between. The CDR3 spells CAWVVGDKETQYF. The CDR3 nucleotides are TGTGCCTGGGTTGTGGGGGACAAAGAGACCCAGTACTTC.

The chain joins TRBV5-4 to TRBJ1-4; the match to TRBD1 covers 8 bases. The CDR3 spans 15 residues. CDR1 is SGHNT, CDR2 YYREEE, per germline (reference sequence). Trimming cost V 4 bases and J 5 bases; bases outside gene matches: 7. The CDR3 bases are TGTGCCAGCAGCAGGTCAGGGGGCGCGAATGAAAAACTGTTTTTT. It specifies CASSRSGGANEKLFF.

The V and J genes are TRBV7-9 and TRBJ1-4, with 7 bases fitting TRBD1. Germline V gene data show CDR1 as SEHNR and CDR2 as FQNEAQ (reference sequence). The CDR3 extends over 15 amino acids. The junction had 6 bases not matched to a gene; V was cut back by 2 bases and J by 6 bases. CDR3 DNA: TGTGCCAGCAGCTTACCGACAGGGATGGATGAAAAACTGTTTTTT. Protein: CASSLPTGMDEKLFF.

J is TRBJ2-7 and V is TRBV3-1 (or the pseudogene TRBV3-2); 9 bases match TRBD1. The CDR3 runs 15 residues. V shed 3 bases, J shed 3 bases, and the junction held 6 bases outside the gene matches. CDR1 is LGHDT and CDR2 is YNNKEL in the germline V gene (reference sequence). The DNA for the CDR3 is TGTGCCAGCAGCCATCCGGGACAGGGAGTCTACGAGCAGTACTTC. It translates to CASSHPGQGVYEQYF.

In DNA, the CDR3 is TGCGCCAGCAGCTTGGTCCCGGGGGGAGTTGAGACCCAGTACTTC. Its protein product is CASSLVPGGVETQYF. This chain connects TRBV5-1 to TRBJ2-5; 7 bases map to TRBD2. Trimming cost V 0 bases and J 5 bases; bases outside gene matches: 7. The germline V gene encodes CDR1 SGHRS and CDR2 YFSETQ. There are 15 residues in the CDR3.